This paragraph reports one T cell receptor (beta chain). This clonotype was seen a handful of times. Its antigen remains undetermined. There are no base qualities to consult, and no much larger clone falls within one base. For sequencing, an Illumina NovaSeq 6000 was employed. TCR cDNA was synthesized by 5'RACE template switching, which introduced a universal primer site and unique molecular identifiers. Priming of cDNA synthesis was performed from both the TCR alpha and TCR beta constant segments. Two PCR steps were used to amplify libraries, with sample barcodes and sequencing adapters being added in the second step. Sequencing of libraries was done on Illumina HiSeq 2500 (2x100 bp) or NovaSeq (2x150 bp). Per the authors' processing: Demultiplexing of reads and collapsing into UMI consensus sequences were performed with MIGEC, and V(D)J alignment was carried out with MiXCR. Using edgeR on replicate PBMC samples, clonotypes were called vaccine-responding if FDR was below 0.01 and the log2 fold change was above 5 up to day 15. Each bulk clonotype was labeled CD4 or CD8 based on which sequenced repertoire, CD4 or CD8, contained the clonotype at higher abundance. TCRdb took the public reads, trimmed them with fastp at Q25, ran MiXCR for clone calling and kept in-frame beta chains. Each CDR3 protein gets just one entry, which takes the most common genes and DNA from the rows behind it. TCRdb, not the original authors, processed these V and J calls. For this sample there are around 250,000 distinct CDR3 sequences; roughly 5% appear just once. The top ten constitute 3% to 4% of the sample.

The source of the sample is a study of T cells after yellow fever vaccination (dated by TCRdb to the late 2010s). The study in broad terms: The SMART-Seq v4 Ultra Low Input RNA kit was used to prepare libraries from fractions with low cell numbers. To follow T-cell clones before and after primary and booster YFV17D yellow fever vaccination, bulk TCR alpha and beta repertoires were sequenced over time. Two healthy male donors, one aged 18 to 30 and one aged 30 to 39 years, were included in the cohort. Blood was drawn at multiple timepoints before and after primary and secondary immunization, with bulk PBMC replicates and cell subsets isolated.

The treatment or condition label for this specimen denotes: live attenuated yellow fever vaccine strain. A standard Ficoll-Paque protocol was used to isolate PBMCs from peripheral blood. CD4 and CD8 T-cell fractions were isolated with Dynabeads CD4 and CD8 positive selection kits. TriZol was used to extract RNA from bulk PBMCs, from CD4 and CD8 fractions, and from dextramer-positive and dextramer-negative fractions. From its cysteine to its valine, the CDR3 spans 17 amino acids. The kept DNA is CDR3 alone, 51 bases in frame from the first base. Ends trimmed: V by 6 bases, J by 5 bases; bases unmatched to a gene: 17. Based on the germline V gene, the CDR1 and CDR2 sequences are MNHEY and SVGAGI. Results and caveats for the whole study, not just this receptor: After the booster, most of the clones that had expanded following primary vaccination were detected again (almost 98% of CD4 and around nine tenths of CD8), which suggests that memory was broadly maintained. Compared with the primary T-cell response, the secondary T-cell response was faster but weaker, reaching its peak on day 5 rather than on day 15. A small share of clonotypes was detected in both CD4 and CD8 compartments, with the overlap likely arising from convergent recombination. Because only two donors were included in the study, the extent to which the findings can be generalized is limited. Because abundant contaminating clonotypes from the bulk population could be contained in FACS-sorted repertoires, computational filtering was required.

This sequence was found in a man between 18 and 29 years old who received the YFV17D yellow fever vaccine. The V and J segments used are TRBV6-5 and TRBJ2-7, with TRBD1 matching 9 junction bases. This sample comprised CD4+ T cells sorted from PBMCs, obtained on the day of the yellow fever booster vaccination. The bases read TGTGCCAGCAGCCCGACCCCCCGGGACAGGGTAAGGCACGAGCAGTACGTC. Translation gives CASSPTPRDRVRHEQYV.